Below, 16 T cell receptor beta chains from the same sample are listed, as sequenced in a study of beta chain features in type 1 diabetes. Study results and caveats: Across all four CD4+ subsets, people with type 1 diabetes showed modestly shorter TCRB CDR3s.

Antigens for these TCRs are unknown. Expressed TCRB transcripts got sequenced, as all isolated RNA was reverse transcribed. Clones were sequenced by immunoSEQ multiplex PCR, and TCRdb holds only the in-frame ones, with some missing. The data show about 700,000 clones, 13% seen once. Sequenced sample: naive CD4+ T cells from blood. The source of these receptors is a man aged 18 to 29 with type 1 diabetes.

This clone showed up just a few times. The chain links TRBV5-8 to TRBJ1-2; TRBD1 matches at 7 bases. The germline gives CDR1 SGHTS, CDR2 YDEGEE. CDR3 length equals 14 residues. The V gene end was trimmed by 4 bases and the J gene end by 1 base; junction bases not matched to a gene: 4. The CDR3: CASSGDRVNYGYTF. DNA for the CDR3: TGTGCCAGCAGCGGTGACAGGGTTAACTATGGCTACACCTTC. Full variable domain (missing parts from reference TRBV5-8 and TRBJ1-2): EAGVTQSPTHLIKTRGQQATLRCSPISGHTSVYWYQQALGLGLQFLLWYDEGEERNRGNFPPRFSGRQFPNYSSELNVNALELEDSALYLCASSGDRVNYGYTFGSGTRLTVV.

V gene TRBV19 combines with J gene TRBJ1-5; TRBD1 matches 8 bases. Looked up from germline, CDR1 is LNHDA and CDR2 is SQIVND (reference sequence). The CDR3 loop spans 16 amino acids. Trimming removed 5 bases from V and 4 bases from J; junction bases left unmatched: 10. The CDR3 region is CASSADRGLSNQPQHF. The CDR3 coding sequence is TGTGCCAGTAGTGCCGACAGGGGTCTGAGTAATCAGCCCCAGCATTTT.

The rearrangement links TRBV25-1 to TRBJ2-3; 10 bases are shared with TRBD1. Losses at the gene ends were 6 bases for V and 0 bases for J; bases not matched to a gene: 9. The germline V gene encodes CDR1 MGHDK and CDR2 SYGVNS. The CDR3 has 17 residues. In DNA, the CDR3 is TGTGCCAGCAGACCGACAGGGGGCAGGGGGAGCACAGATACGCAGTATTTT. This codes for CASRPTGGRGSTDTQYF.

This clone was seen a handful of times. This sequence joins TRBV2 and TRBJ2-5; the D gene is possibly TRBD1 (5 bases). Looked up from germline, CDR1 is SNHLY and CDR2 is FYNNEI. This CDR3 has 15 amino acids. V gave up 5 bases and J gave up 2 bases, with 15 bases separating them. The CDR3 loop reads CASSSWAGIQETQYF. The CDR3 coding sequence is TGTGCCAGCAGTAGCTGGGCAGGGATTCAAGAGACCCAGTACTTC.

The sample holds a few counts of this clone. The CDR3 here is CASSRTGGLLDTEAFF. The CDR3 bases are TGTGCCAGCTCACGTACAGGGGGCCTATTGGACACTGAAGCTTTCTTT. The chain employs TRBV18 and TRBJ1-1; 9 nucleotides line up with TRBD1. The V segment lost 4 bases and the J segment 3 bases; nucleotides outside the gene matches: 9. The length of the CDR3 is 16 residues. CDR1 is KGHSH, CDR2 LQKENI, per germline.

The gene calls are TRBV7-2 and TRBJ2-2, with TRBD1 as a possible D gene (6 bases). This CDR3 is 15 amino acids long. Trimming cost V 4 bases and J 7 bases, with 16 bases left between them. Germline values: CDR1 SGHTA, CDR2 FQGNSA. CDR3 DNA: TGTGCCAGCAGCTCCCTCGGGACACCGGGCGGGGAGCTGTTTTTT. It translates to CASSSLGTPGGELFF.

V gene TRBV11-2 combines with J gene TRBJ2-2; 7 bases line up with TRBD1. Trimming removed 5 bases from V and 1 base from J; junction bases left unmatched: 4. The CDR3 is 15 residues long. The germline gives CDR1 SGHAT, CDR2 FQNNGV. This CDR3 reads CASSPWTGNTGELFF. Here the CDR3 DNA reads TGTGCCAGCAGCCCCTGGACAGGGAACACCGGGGAGCTGTTTTTT. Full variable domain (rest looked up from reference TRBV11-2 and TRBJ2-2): EAGVAQSPRYKIIEKRQSVAFWCNPISGHATLYWYQQILGQGPKLLIQFQNNGVVDDSQLPKDRFSAERLKGVDSTLKIQPAKLEDSAVYLCASSPWTGNTGELFFGEGSRLTVL.

The CDR3 loop reads CSVEDRTPGIYEQYF. The CDR3 DNA reads as TGCAGCGTTGAAGATCGGACTCCAGGGATCTACGAGCAGTACTTC. V usage is TRBV29-1 and J usage is TRBJ2-7; the D call may be TRBD1 or TRBD2 (5 bases each). This CDR3 region has 15 residues. Germline V gives CDR1 SQVTM, CDR2 ANQGSEA. Trimming cost V 0 bases and J 3 bases, with 15 bases left between them.

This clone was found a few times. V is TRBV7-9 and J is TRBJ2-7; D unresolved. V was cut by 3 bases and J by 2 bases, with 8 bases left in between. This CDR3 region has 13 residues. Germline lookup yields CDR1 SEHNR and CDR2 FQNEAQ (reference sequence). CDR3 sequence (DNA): TGTGCCAGCAGCTTCGGGCAGGCCTACGAGCAGTACTTC. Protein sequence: CASSFGQAYEQYF. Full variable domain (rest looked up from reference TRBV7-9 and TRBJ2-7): DTGVSQNPRHKITKRGQNVTFRCDPISEHNRLYWYRQTLGQGPEFLTYFQNEAQLEKSRLLSDRFSAERPKGSFSTLEIQRTEQGDSAMYLCASSFGQAYEQYFGPGTRLTVT.

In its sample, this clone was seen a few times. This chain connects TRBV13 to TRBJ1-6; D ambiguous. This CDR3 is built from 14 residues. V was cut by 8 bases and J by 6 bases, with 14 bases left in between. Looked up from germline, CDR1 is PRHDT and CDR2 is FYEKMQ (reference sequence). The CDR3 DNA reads TGTGCCAGCGGACTATTCGGGGTTAATTCACCCCTCCACTTT. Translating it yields CASGLFGVNSPLHF. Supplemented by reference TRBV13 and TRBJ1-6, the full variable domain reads AAGVIQSPRHLIKEKRETATLKCYPIPRHDTVYWYQQGPGQDPQFLISFYEKMQSDKGSIPDRFSAQQFSDYHSELNMSSLELGDSALYFCASGLFGVNSPLHFGNGTRLTVT.

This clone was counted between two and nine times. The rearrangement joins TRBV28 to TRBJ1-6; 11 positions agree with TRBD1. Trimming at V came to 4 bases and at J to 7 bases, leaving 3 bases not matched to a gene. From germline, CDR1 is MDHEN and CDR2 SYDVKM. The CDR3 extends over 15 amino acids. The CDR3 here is CASSSGTGGNSPLHF. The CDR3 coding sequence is TGTGCCAGCAGTTCTGGGACAGGGGGGAATTCACCCCTCCACTTT.

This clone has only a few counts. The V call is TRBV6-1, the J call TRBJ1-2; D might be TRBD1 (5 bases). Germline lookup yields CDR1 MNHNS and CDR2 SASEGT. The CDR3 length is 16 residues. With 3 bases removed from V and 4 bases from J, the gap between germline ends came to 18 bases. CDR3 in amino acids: CASSEQGRGGGYGYTF. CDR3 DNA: TGTGCCAGCAGTGAGCAGGGTAGGGGCGGAGGCTATGGCTACACCTTC.

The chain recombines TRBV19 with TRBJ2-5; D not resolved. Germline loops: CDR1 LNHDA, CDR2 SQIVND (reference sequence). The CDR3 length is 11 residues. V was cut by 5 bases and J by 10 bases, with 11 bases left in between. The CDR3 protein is CASSGREIQYF. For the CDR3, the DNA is TGTGCCAGTAGTGGTCGAGAAATCCAGTACTTC.

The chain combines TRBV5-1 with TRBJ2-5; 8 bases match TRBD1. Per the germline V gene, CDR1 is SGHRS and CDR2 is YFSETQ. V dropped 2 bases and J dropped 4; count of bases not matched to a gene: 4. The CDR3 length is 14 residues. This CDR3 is CASSFSGGVETQYF. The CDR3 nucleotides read TGCGCCAGCAGCTTTTCAGGGGGCGTAGAGACCCAGTACTTC.

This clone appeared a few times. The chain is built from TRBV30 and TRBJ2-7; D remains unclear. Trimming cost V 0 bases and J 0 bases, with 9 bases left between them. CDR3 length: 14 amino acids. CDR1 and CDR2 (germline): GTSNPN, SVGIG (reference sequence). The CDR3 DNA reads TGTGCCTGGAGTGTATTAAGCACCTCCTACGAGCAGTACTTC. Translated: CAWSVLSTSYEQYF.

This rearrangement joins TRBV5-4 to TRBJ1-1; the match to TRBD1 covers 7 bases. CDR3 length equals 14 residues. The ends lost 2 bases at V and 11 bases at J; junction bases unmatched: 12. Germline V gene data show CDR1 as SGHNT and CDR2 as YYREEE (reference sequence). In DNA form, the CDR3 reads TGTGCCAGCAGCTTCTACGACAGGGTGGAGCGGGCTTTCTTT. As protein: CASSFYDRVERAFF.